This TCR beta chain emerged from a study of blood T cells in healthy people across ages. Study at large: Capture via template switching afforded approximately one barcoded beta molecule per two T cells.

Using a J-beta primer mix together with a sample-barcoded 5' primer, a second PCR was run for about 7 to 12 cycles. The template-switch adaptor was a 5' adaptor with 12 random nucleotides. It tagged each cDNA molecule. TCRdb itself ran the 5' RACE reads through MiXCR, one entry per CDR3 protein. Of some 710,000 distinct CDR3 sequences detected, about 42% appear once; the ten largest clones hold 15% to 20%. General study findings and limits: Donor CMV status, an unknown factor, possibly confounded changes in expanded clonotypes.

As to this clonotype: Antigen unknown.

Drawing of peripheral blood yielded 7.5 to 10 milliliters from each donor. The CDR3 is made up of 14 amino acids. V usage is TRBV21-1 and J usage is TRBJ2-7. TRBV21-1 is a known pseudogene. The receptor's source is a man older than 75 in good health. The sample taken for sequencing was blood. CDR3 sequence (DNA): TGTGCCAGCAGCAAAGTTAACAGAATCTACGAGCAGTACTTC. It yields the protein CASSKVNRIYEQYF.